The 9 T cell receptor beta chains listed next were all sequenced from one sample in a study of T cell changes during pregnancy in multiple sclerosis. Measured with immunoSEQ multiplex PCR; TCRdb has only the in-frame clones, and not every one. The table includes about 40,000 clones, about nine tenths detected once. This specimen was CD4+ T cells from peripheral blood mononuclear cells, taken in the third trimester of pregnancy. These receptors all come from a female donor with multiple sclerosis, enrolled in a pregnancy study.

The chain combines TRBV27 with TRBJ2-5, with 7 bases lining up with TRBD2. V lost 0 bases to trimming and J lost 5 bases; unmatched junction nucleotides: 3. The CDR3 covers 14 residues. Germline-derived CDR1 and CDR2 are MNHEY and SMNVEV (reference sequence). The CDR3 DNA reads TGTGCCAGCAGTTTATCACGGGGAGGGGAGACCCAGTACTTC. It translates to CASSLSRGGETQYF.

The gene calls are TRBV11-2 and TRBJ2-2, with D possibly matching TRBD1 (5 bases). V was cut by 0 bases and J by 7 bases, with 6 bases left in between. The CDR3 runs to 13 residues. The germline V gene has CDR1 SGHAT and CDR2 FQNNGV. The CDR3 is CASSLEGVGELFF. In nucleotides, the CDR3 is TGTGCCAGCAGCTTAGAAGGGGTCGGGGAGCTGTTTTTT.

DNA of the CDR3: TGTGCCAGCAGCCCCCGGGACAGGGGGTCCTACGAGCAGTACTTC. It codes for CASSPRDRGSYEQYF. The chain employs TRBV9 and TRBJ2-7, with 11 nucleotides matching TRBD1. Germline V gene data show CDR1 as SGDLS and CDR2 as YYNGEE. The V gene end was trimmed by 4 bases and the J gene end by 1 base; junction bases not matched to a gene: 4. There are 15 residues in the CDR3.

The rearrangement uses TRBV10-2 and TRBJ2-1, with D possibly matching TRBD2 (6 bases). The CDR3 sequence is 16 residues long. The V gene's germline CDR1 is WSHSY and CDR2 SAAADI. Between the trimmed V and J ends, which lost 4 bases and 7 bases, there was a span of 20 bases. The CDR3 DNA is TGCGCCAGCAGTGGATGGCGCGCTAGCGAAATGAATGAGCAGTTCTTC. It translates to CASSGWRASEMNEQFF.

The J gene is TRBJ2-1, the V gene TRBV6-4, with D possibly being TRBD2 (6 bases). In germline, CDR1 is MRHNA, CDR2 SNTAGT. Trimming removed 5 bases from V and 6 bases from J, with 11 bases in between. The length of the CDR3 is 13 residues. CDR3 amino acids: CASSTSLFNEQFF. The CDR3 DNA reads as TGTGCCAGCAGTACTAGCTTGTTCAATGAGCAGTTCTTC.

CDR3 protein: CASSLDGYEQYF. The CDR3 nucleotides are TGTGCCAGCAGCTTGGACGGCTACGAGCAGTACTTC. The chain recombines TRBV5-4 with TRBJ2-7, with no clear D. Germline CDR1 SGHNT, CDR2 YYREEE (reference sequence). Trimming cost V 0 bases and J 3 bases, with 4 bases left between them. The CDR3 extends over 12 amino acids.

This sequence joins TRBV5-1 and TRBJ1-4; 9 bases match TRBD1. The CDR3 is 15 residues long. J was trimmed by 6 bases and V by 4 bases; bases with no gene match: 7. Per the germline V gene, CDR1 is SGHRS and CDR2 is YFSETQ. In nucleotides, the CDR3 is TGCGCCAGCAGCCCGAGTTGGACAGGGGATGAAAAACTGTTTTTT. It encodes CASSPSWTGDEKLFF. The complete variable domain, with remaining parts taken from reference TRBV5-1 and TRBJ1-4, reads KAGVTQTPRYLIKTRGQQVTLSCSPISGHRSVSWYQQTPGQGLQFLFEYFSETQRNKGNFPGRFSGRQFSNSRSEMNVSTLELGDSALYLCASSPSWTGDEKLFFGSGTQLSVL.

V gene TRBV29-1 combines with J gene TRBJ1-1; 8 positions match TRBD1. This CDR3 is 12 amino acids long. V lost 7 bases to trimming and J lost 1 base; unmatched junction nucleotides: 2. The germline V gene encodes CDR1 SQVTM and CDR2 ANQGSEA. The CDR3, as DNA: TGCAGCGCAACAGGGGGGAACACTGAAGCTTTCTTT. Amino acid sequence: CSATGGNTEAFF.

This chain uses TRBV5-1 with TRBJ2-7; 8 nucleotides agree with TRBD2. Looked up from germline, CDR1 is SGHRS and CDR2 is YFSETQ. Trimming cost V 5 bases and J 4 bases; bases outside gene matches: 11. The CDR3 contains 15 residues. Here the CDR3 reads CASRVSGGPEYEQYF. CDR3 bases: TGCGCCAGCAGGGTTTCGGGAGGGCCAGAGTACGAGCAGTACTTC.